The 29 T cell receptor beta chains reported below all come from one sample, sequenced in a study of human T cells and chemical hapten exposure. The time point is: patch test 3, about 24 weeks after DPC sensitization. Specified treatment: therapeutic diphenylcyclopropenone sensitization with weekly scalp DPC. TCRdb reanalysed the RACE reads using MiXCR and keeps one entry per CDR3 protein. The table shows 50,000 to 80,000 distinct CDR3 sequences, with roughly 11% occurring only once. The sample here was whole blood, taken in connection with sensitization to the hapten diphenylcyclopropenone (DPC). These receptors were obtained from a woman in her 30s with alopecia areata. Some clones in this sample may be carry-over from other donors' samples.

This clonotype qualifies as medium-sized. The chain is built from TRBV5-1 and TRBJ2-2; tentative D call: TRBD2 (5 bases). Germline V gene data show CDR1 as SGHRS and CDR2 as YFSETQ. The CDR3 spans 13 residues. V was shortened by 2 bases and J by 6 bases, with 8 bases between the two germline ends. Here the CDR3 DNA reads TGCGCCAGCAGCTTAGGAGGCCCCGGGGAGCTGTTTTTT. Its translation: CASSLGGPGELFF.

This clonotype was counted a few times. J is TRBJ2-5 and V is TRBV7-8, with D uncertain. CDR1 is SGHVS, CDR2 FQNEAQ, per germline. The length of the CDR3 is 14 residues. V lost 2 bases and J lost 1, with 8 bases in between. The CDR3 DNA sequence: TGTGCCAGCAGCTTATATCCTCTCCAAGAGACCCAGTACTTC. It specifies CASSLYPLQETQYF.

This clonotype was counted between two and nine times. V gene TRBV3-1 combines with J gene TRBJ1-1; 7 bases fit TRBD1. This CDR3 has 14 residues. The germline gives CDR1 LGHDT, CDR2 YNNKEL (reference sequence). V dropped 2 bases and J dropped 5; count of bases not matched to a gene: 5. CDR3 bases: TGTGCCAGCAGCCAAACGACAGGGAGGACTGAAGCTTTCTTT. Translated: CASSQTTGRTEAFF.

In this sample, this clonotype turned up a few times. This sequence joins TRBV27 and TRBJ1-1; D is undetermined. The CDR3 length is 14 residues. V lost 2 bases to trimming and J lost 4 bases, with 11 bases between them. Germline V gene data show CDR1 as MNHEY and CDR2 as SMNVEV (reference sequence). CDR3 nucleotides: TGTGCCAGCAGTTTAATGGCAGCGGGCACTGAAGCTTTCTTT. This encodes CASSLMAAGTEAFF.

The rearrangement links TRBV10-3 to TRBJ2-1; TRBD2 matches 7 bases. Per germline, CDR1 ENHRY and CDR2 SYGVKD. J gave up 6 bases and V 3 bases, and 8 bases lay outside the gene matches. The CDR3 is 15 residues long. The CDR3: CAISDGGSRGNEQFF. The CDR3 DNA reads as TGTGCCATCAGTGACGGCGGGAGTCGAGGCAATGAGCAGTTCTTC.

A few counts support this clonotype. This chain joins TRBV29-1 and TRBJ2-7; tentatively, D is TRBD1 (5 bases). Germline CDR1 SQVTM, CDR2 ANQGSEA. Between the trimmed V and J ends, which lost 4 bases and 3 bases, there was a span of 16 bases. This CDR3 comprises 14 residues. In DNA, the CDR3 is TGCAGCGTTGTCCCGGACATGAGTGTCTACGAGCAGTACTTC. Translated: CSVVPDMSVYEQYF.

The CDR3 loop is CASSQGLLSYEQYF. CDR3 nucleotide sequence: TGTGCCAGCTCCCAGGGACTTCTTTCCTACGAGCAGTACTTC. The chain carries TRBV18 and TRBJ2-7, with a possible D match to TRBD2 (6 bases). The ends were cut back, 6 bases at V and 1 base at J, with 13 bases in the middle. The V gene's germline CDR1 is KGHSH and CDR2 LQKENI. CDR3 length: 14 residues.

The sample holds a few counts of this clonotype. The CDR3 is CASPGDSLKRGSPLHF. The CDR3 nucleotides read TGTGCCAGCCCGGGGGACAGCCTTAAACGGGGTTCACCCCTCCACTTT. The rearrangement uses TRBV21-1 and TRBJ1-6; TRBD1 is the table's D call and was not checked against the DNA. TRBV21-1 is shown as a pseudogene. There are 16 residues in the CDR3.

This CDR3 is CASSRPGLAGVNQYEQYF. The DNA for the CDR3 is TGTGCCAGCAGCCGACCGGGACTAGCGGGAGTAAATCAGTACGAGCAGTACTTC. The chain has TRBV7-2 and TRBJ2-7; 14 bases fit TRBD2. V lost 5 bases, J lost 4 bases, and 13 bases stayed unmatched. Germline-derived CDR1 and CDR2 are SGHTA and FQGNSA. The CDR3 loop spans 18 amino acids.

This clonotype was recorded at least ten times. This chain connects TRBV29-1 to TRBJ2-5; the match to TRBD2 covers 12 bases. Germline CDR1 and CDR2: SQVTM and ANQGSEA. The CDR3 length is 17 residues. J was trimmed by 1 base and V by 4 bases; bases with no gene match: 10. CDR3 nucleotides: TGCAGCGTTGCTGGTAGGAGGACTAGCGGGGCCCAAGAGACCCAGTACTTC. As protein: CSVAGRRTSGAQETQYF.

This clonotype was seen only a few times. The rearrangement links TRBV6-1 to TRBJ2-5; no reliable D call. The CDR3 runs 15 residues. Germline CDR1 MNHNS, CDR2 SASEGT. V was trimmed by 3 bases and J by 4 bases, leaving 15 bases between them. The CDR3 bases are TGTGCCAGCAGTGAGACCCGGACGGTATCAGAGACCCAGTACTTC. Its protein product is CASSETRTVSETQYF.

Concerning this clonotype itself: A much larger clone lies one base from this, so it may be a read error. The chain recombines TRBV7-6 with TRBJ2-3; the D gene is possibly TRBD1 (6 bases). The CDR3 contains 14 residues. CDR1 and CDR2 from the germline V gene are SGHVS and FNYEAQ. CDR3 residues: CVSSLGTTTDTQYF. DNA for the CDR3: TGTGTCAGCAGCCTCGGGACAACCACAGATACGCAGTATTTT. The full variable domain, completed using reference TRBV7-6 and TRBJ2-3, is GAGVSQSPRYKVTKRGQDVALRCDPISGHVSLYWYRQALGQGPEFLTYFNYEAQQDKSGLPNDRFSAERPEGSISTLTIQRTEQRDSAMYRCVSSLGTTTDTQYFGPGTRLTVL.

V and J are TRBV11-2 and TRBJ1-3; D not certain. The germline V and J ends were trimmed by 4 bases and 7 bases, with 14 bases remaining between them. Germline V lookup: CDR1 SGHAT, CDR2 FQNNGV. There are 14 residues in the CDR3. This CDR3 reads CASSSGLTLNTIYF. The CDR3 DNA reads TGTGCCAGCAGCTCAGGACTAACATTGAACACCATATATTTT.

The chain employs TRBV12-5 and TRBJ2-1; 7 bases are a match to TRBD2. Germline CDR1 is LGHNT and CDR2 is FRNRAP. V dropped 1 base and J dropped 8; count of bases not matched to a gene: 11. This CDR3 comprises 16 residues. The CDR3 sequence is CASGLGSGGRVDEQFF. The CDR3 nucleotides are TGTGCTAGTGGTTTGGGGTCTGGGGGGAGGGTGGATGAGCAGTTCTTC.

This clonotype was observed at least ten times. The chain links TRBV3-1 to TRBJ2-7, with 7 bases aligning to TRBD1. The junction had 14 bases not matched to a gene; V was cut back by 4 bases and J by 2 bases. Germline V gene data show CDR1 as LGHDT and CDR2 as YNNKEL (reference sequence). The CDR3 contains 17 residues. CDR3 coding DNA: TGTGCCAGCAGCCGGCTGGGGGCGACAGGGCGGGCCTACGAGCAGTACTTC. Protein: CASSRLGATGRAYEQYF.

This clonotype is a singleton in its sample. The J gene is TRBJ2-1, the V gene TRBV5-4; 13 nucleotides agree with TRBD2. The CDR3 length is 16 residues. Unmatched junction bases numbered 11, after V lost 4 bases and J lost 10 bases. Per germline, CDR1 SGHNT and CDR2 YYREEE (reference sequence). CDR3 sequence reads: CASSPGLAGPRGEQFF. In DNA, the CDR3 is TGTGCCAGCAGCCCGGGACTAGCGGGGCCCCGAGGGGAGCAGTTCTTC.

This clonotype came up many times. The CDR3 is CASSLLSALPGNTIYF. CDR3 DNA sequence: TGTGCCAGCAGTTTACTTTCAGCCCTTCCTGGAAACACCATATATTTT. The V call is TRBV12-3 or TRBV12-4, the J call TRBJ1-3; D gene uncertain. This CDR3 is 16 amino acids long. Deletions cut 2 bases from V and 2 bases from J, with 13 bases between.

For the CDR3, the DNA is TGTGCCAGCAGTCCCTCCCAAGGGGGGCCGATGTATCAGCCCCAGCATTTT. As protein: CASSPSQGGPMYQPQHF. The gene calls are TRBV28 and TRBJ1-5; tentative D call: TRBD1 (6 bases). CDR1 is MDHEN, CDR2 SYDVKM, per germline. The V gene lost 5 bases and the J gene lost 5 bases, with 22 bases spanning the gap. The CDR3 totals 17 residues.

V is TRBV6-5 and J is TRBJ1-1, with TRBD1 as a possible D gene (6 bases). CDR1 is MNHEY and CDR2 is SVGAGI in the germline V gene. V was trimmed by 0 bases and J by 1 base, leaving 12 bases between them. The CDR3 totals 16 residues. The CDR3 bases are TGTGCCAGCAGTTACTCTTCAGGCAGGGGGAACACTGAAGCTTTCTTT. Encoded protein: CASSYSSGRGNTEAFF.

There are many counts of this clonotype. The chain combines TRBV11-2 with TRBJ1-1, with D maybe TRBD1 (5 bases). This CDR3 spans 14 amino acids. The V and J ends lost 5 bases and 8 bases respectively, with 18 bases between them. Germline CDR1 SGHAT, CDR2 FQNNGV. CDR3 nucleotides: TGTGCCAGCAGCGATAGCCGGTCAGGGAAGGAAGCTTTCTTT. This gives the protein CASSDSRSGKEAFF. Combining the CDR3 with reference TRBV11-2 and TRBJ1-1 gives the whole variable domain EAGVAQSPRYKIIEKRQSVAFWCNPISGHATLYWYQQILGQGPKLLIQFQNNGVVDDSQLPKDRFSAERLKGVDSTLKIQPAKLEDSAVYLCASSDSRSGKEAFFGQGTRLTVV.

This clonotype was counted ten times or more. V is TRBV7-6 and J is TRBJ1-4; tentative D call: TRBD1 (5 bases). Germline V lookup: CDR1 SGHVS, CDR2 FNYEAQ. The CDR3 is made up of 14 amino acids. Trimming cost V 3 bases and J 8 bases, with 13 bases left between them. The DNA for the CDR3 is TGTGCCAGCAGCTTGGGAACTGGGGACGAAAAACTGTTTTTT. Translation gives CASSLGTGDEKLFF.

This clonotype has ten or more counts. This chain connects TRBV27 to TRBJ2-1; 11 bases match TRBD2. Germline V gene lookup returns CDR1 MNHEY and CDR2 SMNVEV (reference sequence). After removal of 5 bases from V and 9 bases from J, the junction contained 9 bases not matched to a gene. The length of the CDR3 is 15 residues. The CDR3 protein is CASSLTSGSVGEQFF. The CDR3 DNA is TGTGCCAGCAGTCTTACTAGCGGGAGTGTGGGTGAGCAGTTCTTC.

This clonotype was counted a few times. The genes are TRBV29-1 and TRBJ2-7; the D is unclear. The CDR3 is 11 residues long. In germline, CDR1 is SQVTM, CDR2 ANQGSEA. Trimming removed 4 bases from V and 1 base from J, with 5 bases in between. CDR3 in DNA: TGCAGCGTTGGCCAGTCCTACGAGCAGTACTTC. Its translation: CSVGQSYEQYF.

V gene TRBV4-3 combines with J gene TRBJ1-5; no definite D call. Germline V gene sequence: CDR1 LGHNA, CDR2 YSLEER. The V and J ends lost 0 bases and 3 bases respectively, with 9 bases between them. The CDR3 sequence is 15 residues long. Here the CDR3 reads CASSQDLTYNQPQHF. The CDR3 DNA sequence: TGCGCCAGCAGCCAAGATCTAACCTACAATCAGCCCCAGCATTTT.

The V call is TRBV28, the J call TRBJ1-6; D ambiguous. Germline CDR1 is MDHEN and CDR2 is SYDVKM. Trimming took 7 bases from V and 8 from J, leaving 9 bases between them. The CDR3 loop spans 12 amino acids. CDR3 loop: CASTDPYSPLHF. In DNA form, the CDR3 reads TGTGCCAGCACCGACCCTTATTCACCCCTCCACTTT.

This clonotype was detected only a few times. The V call is TRBV4-1, the J call TRBJ2-7; TRBD2 aligns across 10 bases. Germline V gene sequence: CDR1 MGHRA, CDR2 YSYEKL. This CDR3 contains 15 residues. Trimming at V came to 1 base and at J to 2 bases, leaving 2 bases not matched to a gene. The CDR3 nucleotides are TGCGCCAGCAGCCAAGGAGCGGGAGGGCCCTACGAGCAGTACTTC. Its protein product is CASSQGAGGPYEQYF.

To note about this clonotype: Its ends do not fully match the called genes, so a read error is possible. The V and J genes are TRBV6-1 and TRBJ1-2; a possible D gene is TRBD1 (6 bases). The germline V gene has CDR1 MNHNS and CDR2 SASEGT. There are 14 residues in the CDR3. CDR3 amino acids: CAGRKTGPNYGYTF. In nucleotides, the CDR3 is TGTGCCGGCAGGAAAACAGGGCCCAACTATGGCTACACCTTC.

This clonotype occurred many times. This rearrangement joins TRBV14 to TRBJ2-2; TRBD1 aligns across 9 bases. From germline, CDR1 is SGHDN and CDR2 FVKESK. The CDR3 is made up of 17 amino acids. V shed 0 bases, J shed 3 bases, and the junction held 5 bases outside the gene matches. DNA for the CDR3: TGTGCCAGCAGCCAAGATGTCGGGACAGGGTACACCGGGGAGCTGTTTTTT. Its translation is CASSQDVGTGYTGELFF.

This clonotype was counted at least ten times. V usage is TRBV29-1 and J usage is TRBJ2-2, with 9 bases matching TRBD1. The CDR3 runs 15 residues. V gave up 6 bases and J gave up 0 bases; unmatched junction bases: 5. Germline V lookup: CDR1 SQVTM, CDR2 ANQGSEA. The CDR3 bases are TGCAGCGTCACCGGGACAGGGACGAACACCGGGGAGCTGTTTTTT. Amino acid sequence: CSVTGTGTNTGELFF.